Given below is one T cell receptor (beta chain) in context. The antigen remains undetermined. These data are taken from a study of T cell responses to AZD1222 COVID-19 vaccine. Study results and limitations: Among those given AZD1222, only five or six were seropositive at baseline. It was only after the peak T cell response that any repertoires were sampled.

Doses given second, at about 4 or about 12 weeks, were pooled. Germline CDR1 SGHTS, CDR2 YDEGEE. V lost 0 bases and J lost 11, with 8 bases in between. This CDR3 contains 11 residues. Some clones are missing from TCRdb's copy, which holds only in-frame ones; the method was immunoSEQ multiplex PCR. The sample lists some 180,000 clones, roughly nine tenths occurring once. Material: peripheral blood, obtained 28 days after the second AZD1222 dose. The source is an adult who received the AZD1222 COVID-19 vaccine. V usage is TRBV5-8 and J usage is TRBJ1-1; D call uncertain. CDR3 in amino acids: CASSLGGKAFF. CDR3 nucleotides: TGTGCCAGCAGCTTGGGGGGTAAGGCTTTCTTT.